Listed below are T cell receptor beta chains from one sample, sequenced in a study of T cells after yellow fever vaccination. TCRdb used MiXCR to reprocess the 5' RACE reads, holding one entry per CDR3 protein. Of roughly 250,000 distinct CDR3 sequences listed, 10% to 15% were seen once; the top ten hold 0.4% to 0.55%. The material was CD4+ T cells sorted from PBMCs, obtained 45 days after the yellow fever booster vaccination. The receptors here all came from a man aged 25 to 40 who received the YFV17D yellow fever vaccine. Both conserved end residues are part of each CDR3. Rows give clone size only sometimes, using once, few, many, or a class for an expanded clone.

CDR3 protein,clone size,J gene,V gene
CASSKPGGETQYF,-,TRBJ2-5,TRBV25-1
CASSTSGKNTGELFF,few,TRBJ2-2,TRBV12-3/TRBV12-4
CASAGTGNQPQHF,few,TRBJ1-5,TRBV10-3
CAISAGGELFF,many,TRBJ2-2,TRBV10-3
CASSLGTSRYEQYF,few,TRBJ2-7,TRBV5-1
CSARGGLAGVTDTQYF,-,TRBJ2-3,TRBV20-1
CASSPGPIDRGGTGELFF,-,TRBJ2-2,TRBV11-2
CASSLDPMTYEQYF,-,TRBJ2-7,TRBV7-6
CASRWGDQPQHF,-,TRBJ1-5,TRBV6-2/TRBV6-3
CASSYRGASFYEQYF,few,TRBJ2-7,TRBV6-5
CASRPTATTGELFF,-,TRBJ2-2,TRBV7-9
CASRTSTSYEQYF,-,TRBJ2-7,TRBV19
CASSKGLAEPTDTQYF,few,TRBJ2-3,TRBV5-1
CASSVDSGTTSYEQYF,-,TRBJ2-7,TRBV9
CASSFEQGQTKNIQYF,-,TRBJ2-4,TRBV12-3/TRBV12-4
CSARAGGPTDTQYF,-,TRBJ2-3,TRBV20-1
CASSPLLQETQYF,few,TRBJ2-5,TRBV12-3/TRBV12-4
CASSLLPGLGVETQYF,few,TRBJ2-5,TRBV14
CASSSLAGGYEQYF,-,TRBJ2-7,TRBV6-5
CSAHSLAGRYNEQFF,-,TRBJ2-1,TRBV20-1
CSARDITGSSNQPQHF,few,TRBJ1-5,TRBV20-1
CASSKGLAEAYEQYF,-,TRBJ2-7,TRBV21-1
CSARPGQGIPQHF,few,TRBJ1-5,TRBV20-1
CASSSGQSGTNQPQHF,-,TRBJ1-5,TRBV7-2
CASRITSGSHEQFF,-,TRBJ2-1,TRBV7-9
CASSYSTRLAGADTQYF,few,TRBJ2-3,TRBV6-5
CASSDTSGYEQYF,few,TRBJ2-7,TRBV25-1
CATSRESRAEAFF,few,TRBJ1-1,TRBV15
CSTRQGRGTEAFF,-,TRBJ1-1,TRBV20-1
CASSQGTVLAKNIQYF,few,TRBJ2-4,TRBV4-3
CASSLIVGLVNTEAFF,-,TRBJ1-1,TRBV28
CASSLRTSGSSRGEQFF,-,TRBJ2-1,TRBV5-1
CAISDLGSHYNEQFF,many,TRBJ2-1,TRBV10-3
CASSLNRGYYGYTF,-,TRBJ1-2,TRBV7-2
CASGAVAGRYEQYF,few,TRBJ2-7,TRBV11-2
CSVEKDTGYEQYF,many,TRBJ2-7,TRBV29-1
CASSLRQPLEQYF,many,TRBJ2-7,TRBV18
CSVRGAGSTDTQYF,few,TRBJ2-3,TRBV29-1
CASSAGLAGPYEQYF,many,TRBJ2-7,TRBV5-1
CASSFQLTGELFF,few,TRBJ2-2,TRBV5-5
CTSTSEVGLGGSDGTQYF,-,TRBJ2-5,TRBV12-3/TRBV12-4
CASSPTSESYNEQFF,few,TRBJ2-1,TRBV7-3
CASSSPGGTGELFF,once,TRBJ2-2,TRBV6-2/TRBV6-3
CASSRDSGANVLTF,-,TRBJ2-6,TRBV3-1
CATSRDRLGTSGSGSNTGELFF,-,TRBJ2-2,TRBV15
CAWSVISETHGYTF,-,TRBJ1-2,TRBV30
CASSFGQTSGANVLTF,-,TRBJ2-6,TRBV12-3/TRBV12-4
CASSQESYNEQFF,few,TRBJ2-1,TRBV4-3
CASSRSTTGELFF,-,TRBJ2-2,TRBV7-9
CASGVRVDTQYF,few,TRBJ2-3,TRBV28
CASSFRTNTEAFF,few,TRBJ1-1,TRBV7-9
CASSSRAGETYEQYF,many,TRBJ2-7,TRBV5-5
CSARGSYEQYF,many,TRBJ2-7,TRBV20-1
CASSVVHGINTGELFF,once,TRBJ2-2,TRBV9
CASSLGLAGHNTGELFF,-,TRBJ2-2,TRBV5-1
CAIGGSTEAFF,-,TRBJ1-1,TRBV10-3
CASSSHLQETQYF,few,TRBJ2-5,TRBV27
CVSSLAGFWGELFF,-,TRBJ2-2,TRBV11-2